The 20 T cell receptor beta chains listed next were all sequenced from one sample in a study of beta chain features in type 1 diabetes. Expressed TCRB transcripts were sequenced because the entire RNA isolate underwent reverse transcription. Here immunoSEQ multiplex PCR was the method, and the copy in TCRdb shows in-frame clones only, minus some. The sample lists around 140,000 clones, 8% to 13% occurring once. The sequencing input was naive CD4+ T cells from blood. The receptors stem from a man between 18 and 29 years old in good health.

The table lists this clone with a few counts. The rearrangement links TRBV2 to TRBJ2-5; D may be TRBD2 (5 bases). This CDR3 comprises 13 residues. Trimming took 4 bases from V and 5 from J, leaving 11 bases between them. Germline assignment: CDR1 SNHLY and CDR2 FYNNEI. CDR3: CASSVEAAETQYF. The CDR3 nucleotides are TGTGCCAGCAGTGTCGAAGCGGCTGAGACCCAGTACTTC.

V gene TRBV28 combines with J gene TRBJ1-2; a possible D gene is TRBD1 (5 bases). The germline gives CDR1 MDHEN, CDR2 SYDVKM. Trimming removed 7 bases from V and 2 bases from J, with 11 bases in between. CDR3 length equals 13 residues. CDR3 nucleotide sequence: TGTGCCAGCACCCGGGGGGGGAACTATGGCTACACCTTC. Amino acid sequence: CASTRGGNYGYTF.

Only a few counts were recorded for this clone. The gene calls are TRBV5-4 and TRBJ2-2, with TRBD2 matching 9 bases. In germline, CDR1 is SGHNT, CDR2 YYREEE (reference sequence). V trimming: 1 base; J trimming: 5 bases; junction bases outside the gene matches: 3. The CDR3 has 15 amino acids. Written as DNA, the CDR3 is TGTGCCAGCAGCTTGCAGCTAGCGGGGACCGGGGAGCTGTTTTTT. Its protein product is CASSLQLAGTGELFF. Complete variable domain (other parts from reference TRBV5-4 and TRBJ2-2): ETGVTQSPTHLIKTRGQQVTLRCSSQSGHNTVSWYQQALGQGPQFIFQYYREEENGRGNFPPRFSGLQFPNYSSELNVNALELDDSALYLCASSLQLAGTGELFFGEGSRLTVL.

The V call is TRBV5-1, the J call TRBJ1-4, with 9 bases that match TRBD1. V shed 2 bases, J shed 11 bases, and the junction held 7 bases outside the gene matches. The CDR3 covers 14 residues. The germline CDR1 and CDR2 sequences are SGHRS and YFSETQ. CDR3 in DNA: TGCGCCAGCAGCTTACAGGGGGCAGACGGGAAACTGTTTTTT. Its translation: CASSLQGADGKLFF. The full variable domain, rest sourced from reference TRBV5-1 and TRBJ1-4, is KAGVTQTPRYLIKTRGQQVTLSCSPISGHRSVSWYQQTPGQGLQFLFEYFSETQRNKGNFPGRFSGRQFSNSRSEMNVSTLELGDSALYLCASSLQGADGKLFFGSGTQLSVL.

The chain is built from TRBV6-6 and TRBJ1-5; TRBD1 is a possible D gene (5 bases). The germline V and J ends were trimmed by 0 bases and 6 bases, with 9 bases remaining between them. The CDR3 extends over 14 amino acids. Per germline, CDR1 MNHNY and CDR2 SVGAGI (reference sequence). The CDR3 nucleotides read TGTGCCAGCAGTTACTCAGTCGGGGGTCAGCCCCAGCATTTT. Its protein is CASSYSVGGQPQHF.

The table lists this clone with a few counts. The chain combines TRBV30 with TRBJ2-7, with 9 bases that match TRBD1. Looked up from germline, CDR1 is GTSNPN and CDR2 is SVGIG (reference sequence). Germline trimming cut 0 bases from V and 7 bases from J; bases unmatched to any gene: 4. This CDR3 comprises 13 residues. The CDR3 nucleotides read TGTGCCTGGAGTGTACAGGGGGCAGGGGAGCAGTACTTC. This sequence encodes CAWSVQGAGEQYF.

The table lists this clone with a few counts. J is TRBJ2-2 and V is TRBV7-2; D is possibly TRBD1 (5 bases). The CDR3 spans 16 residues. Germline loops: CDR1 SGHTA, CDR2 FQGNSA. With 2 bases removed from V and 1 base from J, the gap between germline ends came to 11 bases. The CDR3 loop is CASSLNARGNTGELFF. The CDR3 DNA reads as TGTGCCAGCAGCTTAAACGCAAGGGGGAACACCGGGGAGCTGTTTTTT. The full variable domain, in which reference TRBV7-2 and TRBJ2-2 provide the parts outside the CDR3, is GAGVSQSPSNKVTEKGKDVELRCDPISGHTALYWYRQSLGQGLEFLIYFQGNSAPDKSGLPSDRFSAERTGGSVSTLTIQRTQQEDSAVYLCASSLNARGNTGELFFGEGSRLTVL.

CDR3 region: CASSLAFYGYTF. The CDR3 bases are TGTGCCAGCAGTTTAGCGTTCTATGGCTACACCTTC. The chain carries TRBV28 and TRBJ1-2; no reliable D call. The V and J ends lost 2 bases and 4 bases respectively, with 5 bases between them. This CDR3 contains 12 residues. CDR1 is MDHEN, CDR2 SYDVKM, per germline.

This clone was observed a few times. The chain has TRBV7-2 and TRBJ2-7; the D gene is possibly TRBD2 (6 bases). There are 16 residues in the CDR3. The V gene lost 2 bases and the J gene lost 2 bases, with 16 bases spanning the gap. Germline V gene data show CDR1 as SGHTA and CDR2 as FQGNSA. DNA of the CDR3: TGTGCCAGCAGCTTAAGGACGGGGCGGGGTGCCTACGAGCAGTACTTC. Amino acids: CASSLRTGRGAYEQYF.

V is TRBV5-4 and J is TRBJ1-2; TRBD1 matches 8 bases. The CDR3 has 14 amino acids. Trimming at V came to 5 bases and at J to 5 bases, leaving 8 bases not matched to a gene. Germline CDR1 and CDR2: SGHNT and YYREEE (reference sequence). The CDR3: CASRLGQEGYGYTF. In nucleotides, the CDR3 is TGTGCCAGCAGACTGGGACAGGAAGGATATGGCTACACCTTC.

This clone was recorded at least ten times. The CDR3 loop reads CAAGGNQPQHF. As DNA, the CDR3 is TGTGCCGCAGGCGGCAATCAGCCCCAGCATTTT. The V call is TRBV30, the J call TRBJ1-5, with no clear D. V was cut by 8 bases and J by 2 bases, with 7 bases left in between. The germline CDR1 and CDR2 sequences are GTSNPN and SVGIG (reference sequence). The CDR3 loop spans 11 amino acids.

The chain has TRBV7-6 and TRBJ1-2; 7 nucleotides match TRBD1. CDR1 SGHVS and CDR2 FNYEAQ come from the germline V gene. The CDR3 extends over 16 amino acids. J was trimmed by 7 bases and V by 0 bases; bases with no gene match: 11. CDR3 coding DNA: TGTGCCAGCAGCTTAGCTGACGAGACAGGGCCTGGTGGCTACACCTTC. It is translated as CASSLADETGPGGYTF. Variable domain in full (rest from reference TRBV7-6 and TRBJ1-2): GAGVSQSPRYKVTKRGQDVALRCDPISGHVSLYWYRQALGQGPEFLTYFNYEAQQDKSGLPNDRFSAERPEGSISTLTIQRTEQRDSAMYRCASSLADETGPGGYTFGSGTRLTVV.

This clone was seen a handful of times. The chain uses TRBV7-2 and TRBJ2-7; 9 nucleotides match TRBD1. The trim removed 1 base at V and 5 bases at J, leaving 3 bases unmatched. In germline, CDR1 is SGHTA, CDR2 FQGNSA. This CDR3 has 14 amino acids. As DNA, the CDR3 is TGTGCCAGCAGCTTAGACAGGGGGCCTAACGAGCAGTACTTC. Translation gives CASSLDRGPNEQYF.

The chain uses TRBV11-2 and TRBJ2-2, with D unresolved. The CDR3 has 13 amino acids. V was shortened by 5 bases and J by 6 bases, with 10 bases between the two germline ends. CDR1 and CDR2 from the germline V gene are SGHAT and FQNNGV. CDR3 coding DNA: TGTGCCAGCAGCCCTAGTAGTTCCGGGGAGCTGTTTTTT. Amino acid sequence: CASSPSSSGELFF.

The rearrangement uses TRBV10-3 and TRBJ2-2; 8 positions match TRBD1. From germline, CDR1 is ENHRY and CDR2 SYGVKD. This CDR3 contains 15 residues. Trimming removed 2 bases from V and 3 bases from J; junction bases left unmatched: 2. The CDR3: CAISETDRDTGELFF. DNA of the CDR3: TGTGCCATCAGTGAGACGGACAGGGACACCGGGGAGCTGTTTTTT.

The chain uses TRBV19 and TRBJ2-2; tentatively, D is TRBD2 (7 bases). The V gene lost 4 bases and the J gene lost 3 bases, with 12 bases spanning the gap. The CDR3 extends over 15 amino acids. The germline CDR1 and CDR2 sequences are LNHDA and SQIVND (reference sequence). The CDR3 reads CASSNRGAYTGELFF. The CDR3 nucleotides are TGTGCCAGTAGTAACCGGGGGGCCTACACCGGGGAGCTGTTTTTT.

This clone was picked up many times. The rearrangement joins TRBV4-2 to TRBJ2-1; possibly TRBD2 for D (5 bases). The germline V gene encodes CDR1 LGHNA and CDR2 YNFKEQ. The germline V and J ends were trimmed by 3 bases and 10 bases, with 7 bases remaining between them. The CDR3 is 11 amino acids. The CDR3 loop is CASSQDSEQFF. In DNA, the CDR3 is TGTGCCAGCAGCCAGGACTCGGAGCAGTTCTTC.

This clone has ten or more counts. The chain uses TRBV30 and TRBJ1-4; 7 bases match TRBD1. The CDR3 spans 14 residues. Per germline, CDR1 GTSNPN and CDR2 SVGIG (reference sequence). J was trimmed by 5 bases and V by 4 bases; bases with no gene match: 7. CDR3 nucleotide sequence: TGTGCCTGGAACCCCCCGGGACAGAATGAAAAACTGTTTTTT. Encoded protein: CAWNPPGQNEKLFF.

This clone came up a few times. This chain connects TRBV25-1 to TRBJ2-7; TRBD2 matches 7 bases. Germline CDR1 is MGHDK and CDR2 is SYGVNS. The CDR3 consists of 15 residues. The trim removed 4 bases at V and 0 bases at J, leaving 6 bases unmatched. CDR3 sequence: CASSARGGGSYEQYF. The CDR3 coding sequence is TGTGCCAGCAGTGCGCGCGGGGGTGGCTCCTACGAGCAGTACTTC.

This clone showed up just a few times. The rearrangement joins TRBV4-3 to TRBJ1-5; tentative D call: TRBD1 (5 bases). The ends were cut back, 0 bases at V and 2 bases at J, with 14 bases in the middle. The CDR3 runs 17 residues. CDR1 is LGHNA, CDR2 YSLEER, per germline. The CDR3, as DNA: TGCGCCAGCAGCCAAGAGTCTTCCAGGGAGGGCAATCAGCCCCAGCATTTT. It codes for CASSQESSREGNQPQHF.